A single sample is the source of the 14 T cell receptor beta chains below, sequenced in a study of T-cell reconstitution after alpha-beta-depleted transplantation in children. The library targeted TCRbeta and was prepared with unique molecular identifiers. TCRdb redid the calling of the PCR reads with MiXCR, one entry per CDR3 protein. The sample includes around 440,000 distinct CDR3 sequences, around 15% seen only once; the top ten take 25% to 30%. Sequenced here: PBMCs, mostly from graft donor cells, sampled 360 days after TCRalphabeta/CD19-depleted stem cell transplant. These receptors were obtained from a boy less than two years old who had a stem cell transplant for Wiskott-Aldrich syndrome, so the T cells may come from the graft donor.

The chain joins TRBV2 to TRBJ2-3; D is possibly TRBD2 (6 bases). Looked up from germline, CDR1 is SNHLY and CDR2 is FYNNEI. Deletions cut 6 bases from V and 2 bases from J, with 18 bases between. CDR3 size: 16 residues. This chain's CDR3 is CASSPGRAGHTDTQYF. The CDR3 nucleotides are TGTGCCAGCAGCCCAGGCAGAGCGGGTCACACAGATACGCAGTATTTT.

The chain carries TRBV29-1 and TRBJ1-1, with D maybe TRBD1 (6 bases). V lost 4 bases to trimming and J lost 1 base, with 10 bases between them. This CDR3 is 13 amino acids long. Germline V lookup: CDR1 SQVTM, CDR2 ANQGSEA. CDR3 sequence reads: CSVGGHQNTEAFF. In nucleotides, the CDR3 is TGCAGCGTTGGGGGACACCAGAACACTGAAGCTTTCTTT. Using reference TRBV29-1 and TRBJ1-1 for the parts outside the CDR3, the full variable domain is SAVISQKPSRDICQRGTSLTIQCQVDSQVTMMFWYRQQPGQSLTLIATANQGSEATYESGFVIDKFPISRPNLTFSTLTVSNMSPEDSSIYLCSVGGHQNTEAFFGQGTRLTVV.

The chain is built from TRBV5-1 and TRBJ2-1, with D uncertain. The CDR3 runs to 16 residues. V was pared by 3 bases and J by 3 bases, with 16 bases between. The germline V gene has CDR1 SGHRS and CDR2 YFSETQ. The CDR3: CASSSWAPGFYNEQFF. The CDR3 nucleotides read TGCGCCAGCAGCTCCTGGGCCCCCGGGTTCTACAATGAGCAGTTCTTC.

This clonotype was counted between two and nine times. This rearrangement joins TRBV29-1 to TRBJ2-3, with D possibly called TRBD1 or TRBD2 (5 bases each). CDR1 and CDR2 (germline): SQVTM, ANQGSEA. V dropped 6 bases and J dropped 1 base, with 17 bases sitting between them. The CDR3 consists of 15 residues. The CDR3 protein is CSVPEWRGGTDTQYF. CDR3 nucleotides: TGCAGCGTACCCGAATGGCGAGGGGGCACAGATACGCAGTATTTT.

The chain joins TRBV6-2 or TRBV6-3 to TRBJ2-7; D gene ambiguous. Looked up from germline, CDR1 is MNHEY and CDR2 is SVGEGT. Trimming shortened V by 8 bases and J by 3 bases, and 8 bases separated the two germline ends. The length of the CDR3 is 11 residues. CDR3 in amino acids: CASRVHYEQYF. CDR3 DNA: TGTGCCAGCCGGGTCCACTACGAGCAGTACTTC.

This clonotype appeared a few times. The rearrangement links TRBV19 to TRBJ2-7; TRBD2 matches at 8 bases. CDR3 length: 15 residues. The ends lost 3 bases at V and 2 bases at J; junction bases unmatched: 6. Germline lookup yields CDR1 LNHDA and CDR2 SQIVND (reference sequence). This CDR3 is CASSIKAGGTYEQYF. CDR3 coding DNA: TGTGCCAGTAGTATTAAGGCGGGAGGAACCTACGAGCAGTACTTC.

This chain links TRBV13 with TRBJ1-5, with 7 positions matching TRBD1. The junction had 21 bases not matched to a gene; V was cut back by 6 bases and J by 7 bases. The CDR3 extends over 18 amino acids. Germline V gene lookup returns CDR1 PRHDT and CDR2 FYEKMQ (reference sequence). The CDR3 sequence is CASSPRKGRAGGNQPQHF. As DNA, the CDR3 is TGTGCCAGCAGTCCCAGGAAAGGAAGGGCAGGGGGAAACCAGCCCCAGCATTTT. Full variable domain (remainder filled in from reference TRBV13 and TRBJ1-5): AAGVIQSPRHLIKEKRETATLKCYPIPRHDTVYWYQQGPGQDPQFLISFYEKMQSDKGSIPDRFSAQQFSDYHSELNMSSLELGDSALYFCASSPRKGRAGGNQPQHFGDGTRLSIL.

The V gene is TRBV15, the J gene TRBJ2-3, with D possibly matching TRBD2 (5 bases). Germline V gene data show CDR1 as LNHNV and CDR2 as YYDKDF (reference sequence). V lost 7 bases to trimming and J lost 2 bases, with 10 bases between them. The CDR3 is 13 amino acids. The CDR3 sequence is CATTRGYTDTQYF. DNA for the CDR3: TGTGCCACCACCCGAGGGTACACAGATACGCAGTATTTT. Variable domain in full (rest from reference TRBV15 and TRBJ2-3): DAMVIQNPRYQVTQFGKPVTLSCSQTLNHNVMYWYQQKSSQAPKLLFHYYDKDFNNEADTPDNFQSRRPNTSFCFLDIRSPGLGDTAMYLCATTRGYTDTQYFGPGTRLTVL.

Ten or more counts support this clonotype. V gene TRBV7-9 combines with J gene TRBJ1-1; D gene uncertain. The CDR3 contains 12 residues. CDR1 SEHNR and CDR2 FQNEAQ come from the germline V gene (reference sequence). V lost 5 bases to trimming and J lost 0 bases, with 4 bases between them. CDR3 sequence reads: CASSDLNTEAFF. The CDR3 region has the DNA TGTGCCAGCAGCGATTTGAACACTGAAGCTTTCTTT.

V gene TRBV19 combines with J gene TRBJ2-1, with TRBD2 identical over 9 bases. Trimming cost V 6 bases and J 4 bases; bases outside gene matches: 4. This CDR3 is 14 amino acids long. CDR1 is LNHDA and CDR2 is SQIVND in the germline V gene (reference sequence). The CDR3 DNA reads as TGTGCCAGTAGGAGCGGGAGGCTATACAATGAGCAGTTCTTC. Its protein is CASRSGRLYNEQFF.

The V call is TRBV7-2, the J call TRBJ2-7; D uncertain. From germline, CDR1 is SGHTA and CDR2 FQGNSA. V was clipped by 5 bases and J by 2 bases, with 7 bases between them. The CDR3 sequence is 12 residues long. The CDR3 nucleotides read TGTGCCAGCAGCCCCATTACCTACGAGCAGTACTTC. It specifies CASSPITYEQYF.

This clonotype has only a few counts. The V gene is TRBV29-1, the J gene TRBJ2-1; 10 bases are shared with TRBD2. V was pared by 6 bases and J by 5 bases, with 7 bases of the junction left unmatched. The CDR3 spans 14 residues. Germline loops: CDR1 SQVTM, CDR2 ANQGSEA. The CDR3 nucleotides read TGCAGCGTCCTAGCGGGAGCTGGAAACAATGAGCAGTTCTTC. Its translation: CSVLAGAGNNEQFF.

This clonotype was seen a handful of times. The chain has TRBV10-3 and TRBJ2-3; D may be TRBD2 (5 bases). Germline assignment: CDR1 ENHRY and CDR2 SYGVKD. CDR3 length equals 13 residues. The V gene lost 7 bases and the J gene lost 2 bases, with 10 bases spanning the gap. In DNA, the CDR3 is TGTGCCATCACTGTTAGCGACACAGATACGCAGTATTTT. It codes for CAITVSDTDTQYF.

The table lists this clonotype with a few counts. The chain joins TRBV15 to TRBJ2-4; tentatively, D is TRBD2 (6 bases). Germline CDR1 is LNHNV and CDR2 is YYDKDF (reference sequence). The CDR3 consists of 16 residues. V was shortened by 5 bases and J by 6 bases, with 20 bases between the two germline ends. The CDR3 DNA follows: TGTGCCACCAGCCAAAAGCAAAAGTGGCGGGGAAACATTCAGTACTTC. It translates to CATSQKQKWRGNIQYF.